A few counts support the clone carrying this TCR beta chain. Its antigen is not identified. A second PCR of 7 to 11 cycles used a sample-barcoded 5' primer and a J-beta primer mix. A single record per CDR3 protein comes from TCRdb applying MiXCR to the 5' RACE reads. In the table there are hundreds of thousands of distinct CDR3 sequences, 25% to 35% of which are singletons. These data belong to a study of blood T cells in healthy people across ages. The authors isolated at least 6.5 million PBMCs per sample. This CDR3 is built from 16 residues. With 6 bases clipped from V and 5 bases from J, the junction kept 10 bases outside the gene matches. CDR1 and CDR2 (germline): MNHNS, SASEGT. Study results and caveats: Estimated diversity that came from one million T cells was considered an underestimate.

Sequencing input: blood. This TCR was sampled from a woman older than 75 in good health. The genes are TRBV6-1 and TRBJ1-1; 12 bases are shared with TRBD1. The CDR3: CASSVTGTGGITEAFF. The DNA of the CDR3 is TGTGCCAGCAGCGTTACCGGGACAGGGGGCATTACTGAAGCTTTCTTT.